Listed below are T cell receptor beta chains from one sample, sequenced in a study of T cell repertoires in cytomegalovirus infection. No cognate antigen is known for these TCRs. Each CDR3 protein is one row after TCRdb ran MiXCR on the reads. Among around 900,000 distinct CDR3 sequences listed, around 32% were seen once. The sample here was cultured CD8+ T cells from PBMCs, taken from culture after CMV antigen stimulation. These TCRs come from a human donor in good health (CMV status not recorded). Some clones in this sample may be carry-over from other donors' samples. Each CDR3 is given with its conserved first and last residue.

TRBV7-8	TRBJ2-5	CASSPGTELAVGKTQYF
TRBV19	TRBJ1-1	CASFEMGTEAFF
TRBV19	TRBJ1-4	CASRTGLGKLFF
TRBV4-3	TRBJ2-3	CASSQVSASEGPSTDTQYF
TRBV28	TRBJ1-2	CASSSPSDRETSSNGYTF
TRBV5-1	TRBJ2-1	CASSFVWYNEQFF
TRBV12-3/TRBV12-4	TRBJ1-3	CASSFLISDRVENTIYF
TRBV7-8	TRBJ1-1	CASSFYGLGPITEAFF
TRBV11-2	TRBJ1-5	CASSPQGALVQPQHF
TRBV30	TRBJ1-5	CAWSGGGASNQPQHF
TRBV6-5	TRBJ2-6	CASSWTGANVLTF
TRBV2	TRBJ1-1	CGESRDRSTEAFF
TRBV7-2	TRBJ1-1	CASSLEGSEAFF
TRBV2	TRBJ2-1	CASSEGGGRPWVF
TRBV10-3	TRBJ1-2	CAISEGEANYGYTF